A selection of T cell receptor beta chains follows, all from one sample in a study of T cells after yellow fever vaccination. One entry per CDR3 protein results from TCRdb running MiXCR on the 5' RACE reads. This sample has 340,000 or so distinct CDR3 sequences, with around 13% found just once. Sequencing was performed on CD4+ T cells sorted from PBMCs, taken 15 days after the yellow fever booster vaccination. These receptors were obtained from a man aged 18 to 30 who received the YFV17D yellow fever vaccine. CDR3s include the opening cysteine and the closing phenylalanine or tryptophan.

v_gene,j_gene,CDR3aa
TRBV3-1,TRBJ1-4,CASSHGLTRATNEKLFF
TRBV4-2,TRBJ1-6,CASSQESRGWQYPGSYNSPLHF
TRBV6-1,TRBJ2-1,CASSLLGTAGYNEQFF
TRBV7-6,TRBJ2-5,CASSPPGLPQETQYF
TRBV7-2,TRBJ2-2,CASSPRTVSGSGELFF
TRBV5-5,TRBJ2-5,CASSLIAGASTETQYF
TRBV4-3,TRBJ1-6,CASSQVSGFISPLHF
TRBV19,TRBJ2-1,CASSTPGQGYNEQFF
TRBV5-1,TRBJ1-2,CASSLPGTLNYGYTF
TRBV7-8,TRBJ1-5,CASSATGINQPQHF
TRBV30,TRBJ1-2,CAWTGGAGYGYTF